These T cell receptor beta chains were read from a single sample in a study of Tregs in tolerant kidney transplant recipients. The assay was immunoSEQ multiplex PCR, and TCRdb's table has in-frame clones only and misses some. This sample carries 98,000 or so clones, roughly 89% of them seen once, and the ten largest clones take roughly 0.31%. Sequenced here: CD4+ T cells from blood, sampled before the transplant. These receptors originate from a human donor who received a combined kidney and bone marrow transplant. CDR3s include the opening cysteine and the closing phenylalanine or tryptophan. A D gene is named only where the DNA matches it firmly. Clone size is stated in some rows and not others, as once, few, many or a class when expanded.

D gene	V gene	clone size	J gene	CDR3 protein	CDR3 DNA
NA	TRBV18	NA	TRBJ1-2	CASSPEWNDGGGYTF	TGTGCCAGCTCACCGGAGTGGAACGACGGGGGAGGCTACACCTTC
NA	TRBV6-5	NA	TRBJ2-7	CASRDTTYEQYF	TGTGCCAGCCGGGACACGACCTACGAGCAGTACTTC
TRBD2	TRBV29-1	NA	TRBJ2-5	CSVEDAYWAGGPRLETQYF	TGCAGCGTTGAAGACGCCTATTGGGCGGGGGGGCCTAGGTTAGAGACCCAGTACTTC
TRBD1	TRBV5-1	once	TRBJ2-7	CASSLQDRGNEQYF	TGCGCCAGCAGCTTGCAGGACAGGGGCAACGAGCAGTACTTC
TRBD1	TRBV19	NA	TRBJ2-7	CASSIQGAYEQYF	TGTGCCAGTAGTATACAGGGGGCATACGAGCAGTACTTC
TRBD1	TRBV2	NA	TRBJ1-5	CASRNRDRGSQPQHF	TGTGCCAGCAGAAACCGGGACAGGGGGAGTCAGCCCCAGCATTTT
TRBD1	TRBV2	once	TRBJ1-2	CASSEAPGQGYGYTF	TGTGCCAGCAGTGAAGCCCCTGGACAGGGGTACGGCTACACCTTC
TRBD2	TRBV28	NA	TRBJ2-1	CASSAPGLAGVGEQFF	TGTGCCAGCAGCGCCCCGGGACTAGCGGGAGTCGGGGAGCAGTTCTTC
NA	TRBV6-1	few	TRBJ2-2	CASSEVRRSNTGELFF	TGTGCCAGCAGTGAAGTTAGGAGGTCGAACACCGGGGAGCTGTTTTTT
NA	TRBV7-9	NA	TRBJ2-3	CASSLGRGADTQYF	TGTGCCAGCAGCTTAGGGCGGGGCGCAGATACGCAGTATTTT
TRBD1	TRBV7-7	NA	TRBJ2-3	CASSQDRGQDTQYF	TGTGCCAGCAGCCAGGACAGGGGGCAAGATACGCAGTATTTT
NA	TRBV7-8	NA	TRBJ2-3	CASSLEMGWGVVTDTQYF	TGTGCCAGCAGCTTAGAGATGGGGTGGGGAGTTGTGACAGATACGCAGTATTTT
TRBD2	TRBV30	NA	TRBJ2-7	CACVTSGTYEQYF	TGTGCCTGTGTGACTAGCGGAACCTACGAGCAGTACTTC
NA	TRBV30	few	TRBJ2-1	CAWTRDFYTYNEQFF	TGTGCCTGGACCCGGGACTTCTATACTTACAATGAGCAGTTCTTC
NA	TRBV9	NA	TRBJ1-2	CASSLTGLNYGYTF	TGTGCCAGCAGCCTTACAGGGCTTAACTATGGCTACACCTTC
NA	TRBV4-3	NA	TRBJ1-4	CASSHRALSREKLFF	TGCGCCAGCAGCCATCGAGCACTTAGCCGTGAAAAACTGTTTTTT
TRBD1	TRBV2	NA	TRBJ1-2	CASSPEIKGGGYTF	TGTGCCAGCAGCCCCGAGATAAAAGGGGGCGGCTACACCTTC
NA	TRBV7-2	few	TRBJ1-2	CATSKGEGGYTF	TGTGCCACCTCCAAGGGGGAGGGAGGCTACACCTTC
TRBD2	TRBV2	NA	TRBJ2-5	CASSDQGGRTETQYF	TGTGCCAGCAGTGATCAGGGCGGGAGAACGGAGACCCAGTACTTC
TRBD1	TRBV11-2	few	TRBJ1-4	CASSPDRGREKLFF	TGTGCCAGCAGCCCGGACAGGGGTAGGGAAAAACTGTTTTTT
NA	TRBV7-9	NA	TRBJ2-1	CASSSRLEGNEQFF	TGTGCCAGCAGCTCCAGACTAGAGGGAAATGAGCAGTTCTTC
NA	TRBV6-5	NA	TRBJ2-3	CASSYGTGTSTDTQYF	TGTGCCAGCAGTTACGGGACCGGGACAAGCACAGATACGCAGTATTTT
TRBD1	TRBV28	NA	TRBJ1-2	CASSSPPGQDGYTF	TGTGCCAGCAGTTCCCCTCCGGGACAGGACGGTTACACCTTC
TRBD1	TRBV6-6	NA	TRBJ1-1	CASSRTGADTEAFF	TGTGCCAGCAGTCGGACAGGGGCGGACACTGAAGCTTTCTTT
TRBD1	TRBV5-5	NA	TRBJ1-4	CASSPGTAYYNEKLFF	TGTGCCAGCAGCCCTGGGACAGCTTATTATAATGAAAAACTGTTTTTT
TRBD2	TRBV4-1	NA	TRBJ2-7	CASSNGLAGGYEQYF	TGCGCCAGCAGCAACGGACTAGCGGGAGGCTACGAGCAGTACTTC
NA	TRBV6-5	once	TRBJ2-1	CASSGWTDNEQFF	TGTGCCAGCAGTGGGTGGACAGACAATGAGCAGTTCTTC
TRBD2	TRBV25-1	NA	TRBJ2-3	CASRDEAGASTDTQYF	TGTGCCAGCAGGGACGAAGCGGGAGCTAGCACAGATACGCAGTATTTT
TRBD2	TRBV4-3	NA	TRBJ2-2	CASSQDLGTSGRGGELFF	TGCGCCAGCAGCCAAGATCTCGGGACTAGCGGGAGGGGTGGGGAGCTGTTTTTT
NA	TRBV2	NA	TRBJ1-1	CASQRANFPEAFF	TGTGCCAGTCAGAGGGCAAATTTTCCTGAAGCTTTCTTT
NA	TRBV19	NA	TRBJ2-5	CASSIAGQETQYF	TGTGCCAGTAGTATAGCAGGACAAGAGACCCAGTACTTC
TRBD1	TRBV11-3	NA	TRBJ1-2	CASSRGQVKYGYTF	TGTGCCAGCAGCCGGGGACAGGTTAAGTATGGCTACACCTTC
TRBD1	TRBV4-1	NA	TRBJ2-3	CASSRTGTGAGDTQYF	TGCGCCAGCAGCCGCACCGGGACAGGGGCGGGAGATACGCAGTATTTT
NA	TRBV6-4	few	TRBJ1-1	CPHPTAFF	TGTCCCCATCCTACAGCTTTCTTT
NA	TRBV6-5	NA	TRBJ1-1	CASSYTGSTEAFF	TGTGCCAGCAGTTACACTGGGAGCACTGAAGCTTTCTTT
TRBD1	TRBV5-1	NA	TRBJ2-3	CASSIGTGAGTDTQYF	TGCGCCAGCAGCATCGGGACAGGAGCCGGGACCGATACGCAGTATTTT
TRBD2	TRBV25-1	NA	TRBJ2-1	CASSELAGRIDEQFF	TGTGCCAGCAGTGAACTAGCCGGGAGGATCGATGAGCAGTTCTTC
NA	TRBV9	few	TRBJ2-7	CASSVAPGVDSYEQYF	TGTGCCAGCAGCGTAGCTCCAGGGGTGGATTCCTACGAGCAGTACTTC
NA	TRBV4-3	NA	TRBJ1-2	CASSQGYPKNYGYTF	TGCGCCAGCAGCCAAGGCTACCCGAAGAACTATGGCTACACCTTC
NA	TRBV6-5	NA	TRBJ2-7	CASSYSAGLNNLQYF	TGTGCCAGCAGTTACTCGGCGGGACTGAACAACTTGCAGTACTTC
TRBD2	TRBV5-1	NA	TRBJ2-1	CASSYSGTNYNEQFF	TGCGCCAGCAGCTACTCCGGGACTAACTACAATGAGCAGTTCTTC
TRBD1	TRBV30	NA	TRBJ1-4	CAWSVRQGDSGLFF	TGTGCCTGGAGTGTACGCCAGGGGGATTCAGGACTGTTTTTT
NA	TRBV11-3	NA	TRBJ2-1	CASSLFGGDRGEQFF	TGTGCCAGCAGCTTGTTTGGCGGGGACCGGGGTGAGCAGTTCTTC
TRBD2	TRBV5-6	NA	TRBJ2-7	CASSGLAGGRYEQYF	TGTGCCAGCAGCGGACTGGCGGGGGGGCGGTACGAGCAGTACTTC
TRBD1	TRBV5-1	NA	TRBJ1-2	CASSSTGSNYGYTF	TGCGCCAGCAGCTCGACAGGGTCAAACTATGGCTACACCTTC
NA	TRBV11-2	NA	TRBJ1-6	CASRDQLGTLSPLHF	TGTGCCAGCAGAGATCAGCTGGGCACCCTTTCACCCCTCCACTTT
TRBD2	TRBV28	NA	TRBJ2-3	CASSKGAGNTDTQYF	TGTGCCAGCAGTAAGGGAGCGGGAAACACAGATACGCAGTATTTT
NA	TRBV5-4	NA	TRBJ1-5	CASSTGGAGQPQHF	TGTGCCAGCAGCACCGGGGGGGCTGGTCAGCCCCAGCATTTT